This is a list of T cell receptor beta chains from one sample in a study of PD-1 blockade in classical Hodgkin lymphoma. The method was immunoSEQ multiplex PCR; TCRdb's version includes in-frame clones alone and lacks a portion of them. The sample shows around 25,000 clones, approximately 65% of them seen only once. Material: peripheral blood mononuclear cells (PBMCs), obtained before the fourth cycle of nivolumab. All receptors derive from a human donor with classical Hodgkin lymphoma. Each CDR3 is given with its conserved first and last residue. The order of the fields is D gene, J gene, clone size, V gene, CDR3 DNA, CDR3 protein. A D gene is named only where the DNA matches it firmly. Part of the rows lack a size; the others show once, few, many or a class for expanded clones.

D: NA
J: TRBJ2-5
size: NA
V: TRBV10-1
DNA: TGCGCCAGCAGTGAGGGAAGCTACCAAGAGACCCAGTACTTC
CDR3: CASSEGSYQETQYF

D: TRBD1
J: TRBJ2-4
size: NA
V: TRBV9
DNA: TGTGCCAGCAGCCCGCGGGACAGGGGGGTCATTCAGTACTTC
CDR3: CASSPRDRGVIQYF

D: NA
J: TRBJ2-6
size: few
V: TRBV28
DNA: TGTGCCAGCAGTCCAACTACAGGGTCTGGGGCCAACGTCCTGACTTTC
CDR3: CASSPTTGSGANVLTF

D: NA
J: TRBJ2-5
size: once
V: TRBV7-2
DNA: TGTGCCAGCAGCTCCGCGAGGGGCGTTGAGACCCAGTACTTC
CDR3: CASSSARGVETQYF

D: NA
J: TRBJ1-1
size: few
V: TRBV5-1
DNA: TGCGCCAGCAGCTTGAGCGGATTGGGGACTGAAGCTTTCTTT
CDR3: CASSLSGLGTEAFF

D: TRBD1
J: TRBJ2-7
size: once
V: TRBV5-6
DNA: TGTGCCAGCAGCTTAGTATTTCTCGGGGACAGGGCTCACGAGCAGTACTTC
CDR3: CASSLVFLGDRAHEQYF

D: NA
J: TRBJ2-7
size: NA
V: TRBV5-6
DNA: TGTGCCAGCAGCGGTCAGGGGTTAGTGATCTACGAGCAGTACTTC
CDR3: CASSGQGLVIYEQYF

D: TRBD1
J: TRBJ2-3
size: NA
V: TRBV10-3
DNA: TGTGCCATCAGTGCTACAGGGGTAGGGATGAGCACAGATACGCAGTATTTT
CDR3: CAISATGVGMSTDTQYF

D: NA
J: TRBJ1-1
size: NA
V: TRBV5-6
DNA: TGTGCCAGCAGCTTGGCACGGTTTGAAGCTTTCTTT
CDR3: CASSLARFEAFF

D: NA
J: TRBJ2-2
size: NA
V: TRBV7-2
DNA: TGTGCCAGCAGCCAATTCCGTGGGGGCTCGGGGGAGCTGTTTTTT
CDR3: CASSQFRGGSGELFF

D: NA
J: TRBJ2-3
size: NA
V: TRBV5-1
DNA: TGCGCCAGCAGCTCCCGAGGGGATACGCAGTATTTT
CDR3: CASSSRGDTQYF

D: TRBD1
J: TRBJ1-4
size: NA
V: TRBV28
DNA: TGTGCCAGCAGTAAGGGGGCGGGACTCCTAAATGAAAAACTGTTTTTT
CDR3: CASSKGAGLLNEKLFF

D: TRBD2
J: TRBJ2-7
size: NA
V: TRBV4-2
DNA: TGTGCCAGCAGCTCCGGACTAGCGGGGGGCTACGAGCAGTACTTC
CDR3: CASSSGLAGGYEQYF

D: TRBD1
J: TRBJ2-1
size: NA
V: TRBV7-9
DNA: TGTGCCAGCAGCAGCCGGGACAGACTCAATGAGCAGTTCTTC
CDR3: CASSSRDRLNEQFF

D: TRBD1
J: TRBJ1-2
size: few
V: TRBV6-6
DNA: TGTGCCAGCAGCCCACTGACAGGGGGCGCTGGCTACACCTTC
CDR3: CASSPLTGGAGYTF

D: NA
J: TRBJ2-2
size: once
V: TRBV5-1
DNA: TGCGCCAGCAGCTTGATCGGACCGTCGAACACCGGGGAGCTGTTTTTT
CDR3: CASSLIGPSNTGELFF

D: NA
J: TRBJ2-7
size: NA
V: TRBV28
DNA: TGTGCCAGCAGTAATGGACGGGAGAGTTTATCCTACGAGCAGTACTTC
CDR3: CASSNGRESLSYEQYF

D: NA
J: TRBJ1-1
size: NA
V: TRBV27
DNA: TGTGCCAGCAGTTTAGGGGCTCGAACTGAAGCTTTCTTT
CDR3: CASSLGARTEAFF

D: NA
J: TRBJ1-4
size: NA
V: TRBV6-5
DNA: TGTGCCAGCCGGGGTTACGGTAGTGAAAAACTGTTTTTT
CDR3: CASRGYGSEKLFF

D: NA
J: TRBJ1-4
size: NA
V: TRBV7-8
DNA: TGTGCCAGCAGCCGGACAACAACTAATGAAAAACTGTTTTTT
CDR3: CASSRTTTNEKLFF

D: TRBD2
J: TRBJ2-5
size: few
V: TRBV5-6
DNA: TGTGCCAGCAGCTGGACTAGCGGGGGGGTGGAGACCCAGTACTTC
CDR3: CASSWTSGGVETQYF

D: TRBD1
J: TRBJ1-4
size: NA
V: TRBV7-2
DNA: TGTGCCAGCAGCTTAGAACAGGGGGCTAATGAAAAACTGTTTTTT
CDR3: CASSLEQGANEKLFF

D: NA
J: TRBJ1-6
size: NA
V: TRBV7-8
DNA: TGTGCCAGCAGCTTCCTAGGGGGAAATTCACCCCTCCACTTT
CDR3: CASSFLGGNSPLHF

D: TRBD2
J: TRBJ2-2
size: NA
V: TRBV19
DNA: TGTGCCAGTAGTCCTCACCCCGGGGCTAGCGGGGTGAAAGGCGGGGAGCTGTTTTTT
CDR3: CASSPHPGASGVKGGELFF